The entry below gives a single T cell receptor beta chain sequence along with its context. No antigen is known for it. Amplified TCR beta CDR3 regions derived from RNA transcripts. The study used the HTBI primer set for a first-round RT-PCR of the TCR CDR3. TCRdb analysed the multiplex PCR reads with MiXCR anew, one entry per CDR3 protein. The repertoire holds roughly 38,000 distinct CDR3 sequences, with approximately 50% as singletons. The data belong to a study of T cells in Graves' hyperthyroidism and ophthalmopathy. Study-level results: Most clonotypes expanded in thyroid above 0.001 were likewise present in blood.

There are 10 residues in the CDR3. The V end was cut by 9 bases, the J end by 8 bases, with 8 bases between. Germline V lookup: CDR1 MNHEY, CDR2 SVGAGI. Participants, patients aged 18 to 65, had newly diagnosed hyperthyroidism with a duration under 2 months. Uncontrolled infection, other autoimmune disease, pregnancy or lactation excluded patients. The chain combines TRBV6-5 with TRBJ1-3, with D possibly being TRBD1 (5 bases). The material sequenced was blood. The sequence derives from a woman between 45 and 60 years old with Graves' hyperthyroidism that later progressed to Graves' ophthalmopathy. The DNA for the CDR3 is TGTGCCAGTTGGGGGGACACCATATATTTT. Translating it yields CASWGDTIYF.